This entry features one TCR beta chain sequence. Its specific antigen is unknown. Base-call qualities are not available, and no considerably larger clone is one nucleotide away. The sample belongs to a study of blood T cell repertoires in COVID-19 (dated by TCRdb to the early 2020s). Regarding the research as a whole: Samples covering the acute and convalescent phases of COVID-19 were provided by collaborators in the United States, Italy and Spain. The prospective study material was composed of cDNA or gDNA derived from T cells, B-cell-depleted T cells, or PBMCs. Subjects who had been exposed to COVID-19, were actively infected with it, or had recovered from it provided the deeply sampled blood TCRbeta repertoires that made up the dataset. The repertoires were released in a freely available public database meant as a resource for research on the immune response to SARS-CoV-2. The samples were drawn from two sources: the first 160 participants of the ongoing ImmuneRACE study, and some 1,300 subjects contributed by 6 global collaborators. A de-identified subject ID, COVID-19 status, age in years and sex were almost always included in the sample metadata. Where available, HLA class I and class II types were obtained from metadata supplied by the sample provider rather than from assay-based typing. Results the study describes overall, beyond this receptor: The amount of clinical and demographic metadata varied by source and participant and was provided uncurated.

CDR1 and CDR2, per the germline V gene, are MNHNS and SASEGT. Relative to germline, V is 2 bases shorter and J is 2 bases shorter, with 9 bases between their ends. The cysteine opens and the phenylalanine closes a CDR3 of 14 amino acids. Only the CDR3 part of the read is kept: 42 bases, read in frame from the first base. The collaborating institutions used their own protocols to collect whole blood in K2EDTA tubes. Collaborator samples were shipped for TCRbeta analysis as frozen whole blood, isolated PBMCs, or DNA extracted from either sample type. TCRbeta CDR3 regions were amplified from genomic DNA using the immunoSEQ Assay, a bias-controlled multiplex PCR. As for the authors' bioinformatics: The number of nucleated cells in each sample was estimated by amplification of reference gene primers within the assay. To quantify the absolute abundance of each unique TCRbeta CDR3 rearrangement, sequence reads were collapsed and filtered. For each sample, productive Simpson clonality was calculated by taking the square root of Simpson's diversity index across productive rearrangements. TCRdb re-hosts the immuneACCESS table, in-frame sequences only. Its copies lack some clones; in the studies checked, an unresolved V gene accounts for under half of them, and the cause for the rest is not known. V, J and clone size are taken as reported in that table, and D and trimming were inferred from the DNA itself. The sample table shows over 100,000 clones, and about four fifths are seen once. The top ten constitute approximately 5% of the sample.

The sequencing input was peripheral blood. The clonotype comes from a woman in her 70s with acute or convalescent COVID-19. The V and J segments used are TRBV6-1 and TRBJ1-1; the D segment cannot be called with confidence. The nucleotide sequence is TGTGCCAGCAGTGAAATCTTGACTAACACTGAAGCTTTCTTT. Its coded protein is CASSEILTNTEAFF.